These T cell receptor beta chains were read from a single sample in a study of T cells in Graves' hyperthyroidism and ophthalmopathy. One entry per CDR3 protein, called by TCRdb with MiXCR from the multiplex PCR reads. The sample records 300,000 to 400,000 distinct CDR3 sequences, 15% to 20% being singletons. The sequenced material came from blood. The receptor source for this set is a woman aged 45-59 years with Graves' hyperthyroidism. Both conserved end residues are part of each CDR3. The D gene is left open where the match is weak. Clone size is shown for a subset of rows, as once, few, many or a class of expanded clone.

>TRBJ1-5|NA|TRBD1|TRBV19
CASSMIPGQQYQPQHF
TGTGCCAGTAGTATGATACCGGGACAGCAGTATCAGCCCCAGCATTTT
>TRBJ2-1|many|TRBD2|TRBV6-1
CASSPGLAGGPAEQFF
TGTGCCAGCAGCCCGGGACTAGCGGGAGGGCCTGCTGAGCAGTTCTTC
>TRBJ1-5|NA|NA|TRBV11-2
CASSLTAGPYSNQPQHF
TGTGCCAGCAGCTTAACGGCAGGGCCTTATAGCAATCAGCCCCAGCATTTT
>TRBJ2-7|NA|TRBD2|TRBV7-8
CASRQREGLADPSYEQYF
TGTGCCAGCAGACAACGGGAGGGACTAGCGGATCCCTCCTACGAGCAGTACTTC
>TRBJ2-7|many|NA|TRBV6-1
CASNRASAHEQYF
TGTGCCAGCAACCGGGCCTCAGCCCACGAGCAGTACTTC
>TRBJ1-2|many|NA|TRBV5-1
CASSLGTTPTYTF
TGCGCCAGCAGCTTGGGGACAACTCCGACCTACACCTTC
>TRBJ1-1|many|NA|TRBV3-1
CASSQMAMNTEAFF
TGTGCCAGCAGCCAAATGGCAATGAACACTGAAGCTTTCTTT
>TRBJ2-7|few|NA|TRBV6-1
CASSVVERRWEQYF
TGTGCCAGCAGTGTTGTCGAGCGACGCTGGGAGCAGTACTTC
>TRBJ1-2|few|TRBD1|TRBV6-4
CASSGDRGYGYTF
TGTGCCAGCAGTGGCGACAGGGGCTATGGCTACACCTTC
>TRBJ2-7|many|NA|TRBV2
CASSEDANSYEQYF
TGTGCCAGCAGTGAAGACGCCAACTCCTACGAGCAGTACTTC
>TRBJ1-4|few|NA|TRBV6-1
CATKFTAGYNEKLFF
TGTGCCACAAAGTTCACGGCAGGTTATAATGAAAAACTGTTTTTT
>TRBJ1-2|NA|NA|TRBV29-1
CSVVRQNYGYTF
TGCAGCGTTGTACGCCAGAACTATGGCTACACCTTC
>TRBJ1-2|few|NA|TRBV20-1
CSASSPAGYGYTF
TGCAGTGCTAGCTCCCCGGCAGGCTATGGCTACACCTTC
>TRBJ2-3|many|NA|TRBV28
CASSLSPGQSTDTQYF
TGTGCCAGCAGTTTATCCCCCGGACAAAGCACAGATACGCAGTATTTT
>TRBJ1-6|many|NA|TRBV28
CASTSVWREGFSPLHF
TGTGCCAGCACCTCCGTTTGGAGGGAGGGATTTTCACCCCTCCACTTT
>TRBJ2-1|NA|TRBD2|TRBV19
CASSIAASGGVEQFF
TGTGCCAGTAGTATCGCGGCTAGCGGGGGGGTGGAGCAGTTCTTC
>TRBJ2-1|once|NA|TRBV7-9
CASSQAGTNDEQFF
TGTGCCAGCAGCCAAGCAGGGACCAACGATGAGCAGTTCTTC
>TRBJ2-7|few|NA|TRBV5-8
CASSLFDGIYGEQYF
TGTGCCAGCAGCTTGTTCGACGGAATCTATGGCGAGCAGTACTTC
>TRBJ2-5|NA|NA|TRBV7-2
CASSLVNRKQETQYF
TGTGCCAGCAGCTTAGTGAATCGGAAACAAGAGACCCAGTACTTC
>TRBJ2-7|few|TRBD1|TRBV3-1
CASSSRDRGNEQYF
TGTGCCAGCAGCTCTAGGGACAGGGGGAACGAGCAGTACTTC
>TRBJ2-1|few|TRBD2|TRBV6-5
CASSYGAGGYDEQFF
TGTGCCAGCAGTTACGGGGCGGGGGGGTACGATGAGCAGTTCTTC
>TRBJ2-7|many|TRBD2|TRBV29-1
CSGTSGSSNEQYF
TGCAGCGGGACTAGCGGGAGTTCGAACGAGCAGTACTTC
>TRBJ2-7|many|NA|TRBV3-1
CASSQDFWSSYEQYF
TGTGCCAGCAGCCAAGATTTTTGGAGTTCCTACGAGCAGTACTTC
>TRBJ1-2|NA|NA|TRBV12-3/TRBV12-4
CASSFRTGYTF
TGTGCCAGCAGTTTTCGAACCGGCTACACCTTC
>TRBJ2-5|few|NA|TRBV9
CASSVGLHQETQYF
TGTGCCAGCAGCGTAGGACTACACCAAGAGACCCAGTACTTC
>TRBJ1-2|NA|TRBD1|TRBV14
CASSQSPSTGGLGYTF
TGTGCCAGCAGCCAATCCCCGTCGACAGGGGGCCTTGGCTACACCTTC
>TRBJ2-3|NA|NA|TRBV18
CASSPVSGADTQYF
TGTGCCAGCTCACCAGTTTCAGGGGCCGATACGCAGTATTTT
>TRBJ1-2|few|NA|TRBV28
CASKNPDRSDGYTF
TGTGCCAGCAAGAACCCGGACAGATCGGATGGCTACACCTTC
>TRBJ1-6|NA|NA|TRBV6-2/TRBV6-3
CASSYPGGSPLHF
TGTGCCAGCAGTTACCCGGGGGGATCACCCCTCCACTTT
>TRBJ2-1|few|NA|TRBV7-9
CASSLVSIGEQFF
TGTGCCAGCAGCTTAGTATCCATCGGGGAGCAGTTCTTC
>TRBJ2-7|NA|TRBD1|TRBV4-1
CASRPRDREYEQYF
TGCGCCAGCAGACCTCGGGACAGGGAATACGAGCAGTACTTC
>TRBJ1-3|few|TRBD1|TRBV12-3/TRBV12-4
CASSWTGHGGNTIYF
TGTGCCAGCAGCTGGACAGGGCATGGCGGAAACACCATATATTTT
>TRBJ1-5|NA|NA|TRBV2
CASSEQADQPQHF
TGTGCCAGCAGTGAACAGGCCGATCAGCCCCAGCATTTT
>TRBJ2-1|many|NA|TRBV12-3/TRBV12-4
CASSPRYNEQFF
TGTGCCAGCAGTCCCCGTTACAATGAGCAGTTCTTC
>TRBJ2-6|NA|NA|TRBV20-1
CSASSEGRFFGANVLTF
TGCAGTGCTAGCTCCGAGGGGCGATTCTTTGGGGCCAACGTCCTGACTTTC
>TRBJ2-3|few|TRBD2|TRBV20-1
CSAAPQRGGKADTQYF
TGCAGTGCTGCCCCCCAGCGGGGGGGGAAGGCAGATACGCAGTATTTT
>TRBJ1-3|few|NA|TRBV2
CASSVGETGSRNTIYF
TGTGCCAGCAGTGTCGGGGAAACAGGATCCAGAAACACCATATATTTT
>TRBJ1-2|NA|NA|TRBV25-1
CASSGAGFPYGYTF
TGTGCCAGCAGTGGCGCAGGTTTCCCCTATGGCTACACCTTC
>TRBJ2-7|NA|NA|TRBV6-1
CASSELDSWDSYSYEQYF
TGTGCCAGCAGTGAATTGGACTCCTGGGACTCATACTCCTACGAGCAGTACTTC
>TRBJ1-3|few|NA|TRBV28
CASSLGVHSGNTIYF
TGTGCCAGCAGTTTGGGAGTCCACTCTGGAAACACCATATATTTT
>TRBJ1-1|many|NA|TRBV11-3
CASSLEVNTEAFF
TGTGCCAGCAGCTTAGAGGTGAACACTGAAGCTTTCTTT
>TRBJ1-6|NA|NA|TRBV6-1
CASSTQGYNSPLHF
TGTGCCAGCAGTACACAGGGCTATAATTCACCCCTCCACTTT
>TRBJ1-1|NA|NA|TRBV28
CASSGVQANTEAFF
TGTGCCAGCAGTGGTGTACAGGCTAACACTGAAGCTTTCTTT
>TRBJ2-5|NA|NA|TRBV20-1
CSASLELETQYF
TGCAGTGCTTCACTAGAGCTGGAGACCCAGTACTTC
>TRBJ1-2|many|NA|TRBV9
CASSVGARDGYTF
TGTGCCAGCAGCGTAGGGGCAAGGGATGGCTACACCTTC
>TRBJ2-7|many|TRBD1|TRBV18
CASSPGTDDEQYF
TGTGCCAGCTCACCGGGGACAGACGACGAGCAGTACTTC
>TRBJ1-1|many|NA|TRBV18
CASSPQENTEAFF
TGTGCCAGCAGCCCCCAGGAGAACACTGAAGCTTTCTTT
>TRBJ1-1|NA|NA|TRBV4-3
CASSLTMGEAFF
TGCGCCAGCAGCCTCACGATGGGGGAAGCTTTCTTT
>TRBJ2-1|NA|TRBD2|TRBV3-1
CASSHPELAGYNEQFF
TGTGCCAGCAGCCACCCGGAACTAGCGGGCTACAATGAGCAGTTCTTC
>TRBJ1-4|NA|TRBD1|TRBV10-3
CAISPEGAGEKLFF
TGTGCCATCAGTCCGGAGGGGGCAGGTGAAAAACTGTTTTTT
>TRBJ2-5|many|NA|TRBV7-9
CASSLVGVQGQETQYF
TGTGCCAGCAGCTTAGTGGGCGTACAGGGACAAGAGACCCAGTACTTC
>TRBJ2-2|NA|NA|TRBV20-1
CSASWLGNTGELFF
TGCAGTGCTAGCTGGTTAGGGAACACCGGGGAGCTGTTTTTT
>TRBJ1-5|NA|TRBD1|TRBV30
CAWRDRVIGPQHF
TGTGCCTGGAGGGACAGGGTGATCGGGCCCCAGCATTTT
>TRBJ2-5|NA|TRBD2|TRBV30
CAWSRGLADETQYF
TGTGCCTGGAGTAGGGGACTAGCGGATGAGACCCAGTACTTC
>TRBJ2-3|many|TRBD1|TRBV28
CASKGAGTDTQYF
TGTGCCAGCAAGGGGGCCGGCACAGATACGCAGTATTTT